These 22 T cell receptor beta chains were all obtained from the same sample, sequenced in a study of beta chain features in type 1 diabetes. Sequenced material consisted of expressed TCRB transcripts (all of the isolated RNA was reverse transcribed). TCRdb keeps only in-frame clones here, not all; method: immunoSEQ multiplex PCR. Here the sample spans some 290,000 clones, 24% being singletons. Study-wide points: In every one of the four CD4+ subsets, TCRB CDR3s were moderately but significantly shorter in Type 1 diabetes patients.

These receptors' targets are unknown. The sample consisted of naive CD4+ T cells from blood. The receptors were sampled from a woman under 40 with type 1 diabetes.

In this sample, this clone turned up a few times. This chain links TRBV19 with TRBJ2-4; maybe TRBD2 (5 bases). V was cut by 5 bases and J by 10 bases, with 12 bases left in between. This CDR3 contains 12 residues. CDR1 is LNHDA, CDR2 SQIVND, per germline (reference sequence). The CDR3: CASSPPPGIQYF. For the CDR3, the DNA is TGTGCCAGTAGTCCACCCCCGGGGATTCAGTACTTC. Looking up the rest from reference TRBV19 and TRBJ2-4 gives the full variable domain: DGGITQSPKYLFRKEGQNVTLSCEQNLNHDAMYWYRQDPGQGLRLIYYSQIVNDFQKGDIAEGYSVSREKKESFPLTVTSAQKNPTAFYLCASSPPPGIQYFGAGTRLSVL.

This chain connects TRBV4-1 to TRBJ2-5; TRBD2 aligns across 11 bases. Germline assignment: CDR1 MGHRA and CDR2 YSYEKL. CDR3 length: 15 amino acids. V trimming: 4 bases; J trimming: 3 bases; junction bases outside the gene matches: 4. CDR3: CASSRKGLAEETQYF. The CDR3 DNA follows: TGCGCCAGCAGCCGAAAGGGACTAGCGGAAGAGACCCAGTACTTC.

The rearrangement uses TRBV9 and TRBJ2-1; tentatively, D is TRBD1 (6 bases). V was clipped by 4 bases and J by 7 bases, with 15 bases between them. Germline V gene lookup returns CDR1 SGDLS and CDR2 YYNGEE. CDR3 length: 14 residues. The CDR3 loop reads CASSLLTGRNEQFF. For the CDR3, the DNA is TGTGCCAGCAGCTTACTGACAGGCCGGAATGAGCAGTTCTTC.

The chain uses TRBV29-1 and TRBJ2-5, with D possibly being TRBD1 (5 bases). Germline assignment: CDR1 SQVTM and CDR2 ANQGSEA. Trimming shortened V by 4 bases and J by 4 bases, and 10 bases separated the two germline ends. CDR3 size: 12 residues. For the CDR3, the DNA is TGCAGCGTTGCAGGGCAGGGAGAGACCCAGTACTTC. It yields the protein CSVAGQGETQYF.

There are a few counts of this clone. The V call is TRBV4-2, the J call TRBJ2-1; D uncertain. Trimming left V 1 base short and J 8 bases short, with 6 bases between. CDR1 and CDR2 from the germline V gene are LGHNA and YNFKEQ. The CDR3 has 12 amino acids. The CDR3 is CASSQARHEQFF. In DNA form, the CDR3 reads TGTGCCAGCAGCCAAGCTAGGCATGAGCAGTTCTTC.

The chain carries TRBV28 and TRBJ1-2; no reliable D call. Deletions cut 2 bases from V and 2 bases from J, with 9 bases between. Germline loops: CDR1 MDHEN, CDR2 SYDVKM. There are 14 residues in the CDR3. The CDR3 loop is CASSLSGRNYGYTF. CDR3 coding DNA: TGTGCCAGCAGTTTAAGTGGGCGCAACTATGGCTACACCTTC.

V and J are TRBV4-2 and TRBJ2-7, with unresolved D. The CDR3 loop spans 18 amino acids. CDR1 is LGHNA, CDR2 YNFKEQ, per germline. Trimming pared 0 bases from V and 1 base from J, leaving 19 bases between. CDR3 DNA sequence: TGTGCCAGCAGCCAAGAGGCAGGCGTCTACACCCCATCCTACGAGCAGTACTTC. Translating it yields CASSQEAGVYTPSYEQYF.

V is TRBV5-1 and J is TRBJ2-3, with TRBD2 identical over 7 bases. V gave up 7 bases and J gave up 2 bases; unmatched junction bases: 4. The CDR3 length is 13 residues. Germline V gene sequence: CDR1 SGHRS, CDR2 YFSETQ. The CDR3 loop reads CASRLASTDTQYF. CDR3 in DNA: TGCGCCAGCCGACTAGCCTCCACAGATACGCAGTATTTT.

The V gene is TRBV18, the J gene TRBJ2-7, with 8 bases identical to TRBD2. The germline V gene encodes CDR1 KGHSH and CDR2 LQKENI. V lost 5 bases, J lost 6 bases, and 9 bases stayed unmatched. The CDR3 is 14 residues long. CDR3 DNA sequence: TGTGCCAGCTCAGCGTCCGGGACTAGAGGCGAGCAGTACTTC. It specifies CASSASGTRGEQYF.

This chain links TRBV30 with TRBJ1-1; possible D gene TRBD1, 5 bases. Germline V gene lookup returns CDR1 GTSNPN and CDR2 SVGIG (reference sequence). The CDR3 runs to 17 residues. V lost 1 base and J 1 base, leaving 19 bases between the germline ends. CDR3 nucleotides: TGTGCCTGGAGTGCTCCGGCGCAGGGAGGGTGGAACACTGAAGCTTTCTTT. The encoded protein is CAWSAPAQGGWNTEAFF.

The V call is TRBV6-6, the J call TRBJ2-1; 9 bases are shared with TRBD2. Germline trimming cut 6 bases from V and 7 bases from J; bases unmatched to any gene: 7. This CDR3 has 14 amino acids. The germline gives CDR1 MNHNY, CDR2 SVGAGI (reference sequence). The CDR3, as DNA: TGTGCCAGCAGGGGGGCTAGCGGGAAAAATGAGCAGTTCTTC. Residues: CASRGASGKNEQFF.

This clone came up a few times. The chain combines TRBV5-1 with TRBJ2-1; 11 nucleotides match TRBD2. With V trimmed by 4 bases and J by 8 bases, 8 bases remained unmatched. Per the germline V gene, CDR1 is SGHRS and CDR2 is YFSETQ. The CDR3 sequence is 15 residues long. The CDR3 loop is CASSHTSGSGDEQFF. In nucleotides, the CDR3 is TGCGCCAGCAGCCACACTAGCGGGAGTGGCGATGAGCAGTTCTTC.

The CDR3 reads CASSTRTGTETQYF. The CDR3 nucleotides are TGTGCCAGTAGTACCCGGACAGGGACGGAGACCCAGTACTTC. J is TRBJ2-5 and V is TRBV19; 8 bases are a match to TRBD1. Germline assignment: CDR1 LNHDA and CDR2 SQIVND (reference sequence). The CDR3 covers 14 residues. The trim removed 4 bases at V and 5 bases at J, leaving 6 bases unmatched.

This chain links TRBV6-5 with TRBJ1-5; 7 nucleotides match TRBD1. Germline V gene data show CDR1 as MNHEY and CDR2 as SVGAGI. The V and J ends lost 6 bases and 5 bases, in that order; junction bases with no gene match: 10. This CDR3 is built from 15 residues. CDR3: CASRTDYRGDQPQHF. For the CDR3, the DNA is TGTGCCAGCAGGACGGATTACAGGGGCGATCAGCCCCAGCATTTT.

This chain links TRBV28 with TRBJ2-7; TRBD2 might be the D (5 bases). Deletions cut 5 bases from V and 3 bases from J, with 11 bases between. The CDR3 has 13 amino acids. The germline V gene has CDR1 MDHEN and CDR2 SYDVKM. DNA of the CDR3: TGTGCCAGCAGTGAGGGAGTTAGCTACGAGCAGTACTTC. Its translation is CASSEGVSYEQYF.

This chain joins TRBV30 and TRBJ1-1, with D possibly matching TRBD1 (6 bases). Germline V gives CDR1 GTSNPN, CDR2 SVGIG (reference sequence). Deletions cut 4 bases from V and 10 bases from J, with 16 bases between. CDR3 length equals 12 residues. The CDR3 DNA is TGTGCCTGGACCTCCGGACGGGGGGCAGCTTTCTTT. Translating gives CAWTSGRGAAFF. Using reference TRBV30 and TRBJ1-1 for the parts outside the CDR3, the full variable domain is SQTIHQWPATLVQPVGSPLSLECTVEGTSNPNLYWYRQAAGRGLQLLFYSVGIGQISSEVPQNLSASRPQDRQFILSSKKLLLSDSGFYLCAWTSGRGAAFFGQGTRLTVV.

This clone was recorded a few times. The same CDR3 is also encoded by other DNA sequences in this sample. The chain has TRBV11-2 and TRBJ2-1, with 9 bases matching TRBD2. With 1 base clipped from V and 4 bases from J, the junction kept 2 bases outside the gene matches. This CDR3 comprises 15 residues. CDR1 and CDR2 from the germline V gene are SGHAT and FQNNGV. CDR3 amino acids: CASSLGSGSYNEQFF. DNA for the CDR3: TGTGCCAGCAGCTTAGGTAGCGGGAGTTACAATGAGCAGTTCTTC.

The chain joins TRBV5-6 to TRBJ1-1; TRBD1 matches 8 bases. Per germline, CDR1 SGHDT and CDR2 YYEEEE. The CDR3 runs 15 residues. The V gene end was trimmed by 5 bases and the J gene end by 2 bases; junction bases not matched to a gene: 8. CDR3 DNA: TGTGCCAGCAGTCGCCAGGACAGGGATAACACTGAAGCTTTCTTT. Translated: CASSRQDRDNTEAFF. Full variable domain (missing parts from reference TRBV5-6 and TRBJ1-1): DAGVTQSPTHLIKTRGQQVTLRCSPKSGHDTVSWYQQALGQGPQFIFQYYEEEERQRGNFPDRFSGHQFPNYSSELNVNALLLGDSALYLCASSRQDRDNTEAFFGQGTRLTVV.

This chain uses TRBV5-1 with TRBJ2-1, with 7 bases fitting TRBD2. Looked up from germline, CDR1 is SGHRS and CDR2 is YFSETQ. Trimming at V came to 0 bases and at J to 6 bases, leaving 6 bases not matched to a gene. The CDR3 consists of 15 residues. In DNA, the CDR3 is TGCGCCAGCAGCTTGGTGGCGGGAGCGGCCAATGAGCAGTTCTTC. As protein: CASSLVAGAANEQFF.

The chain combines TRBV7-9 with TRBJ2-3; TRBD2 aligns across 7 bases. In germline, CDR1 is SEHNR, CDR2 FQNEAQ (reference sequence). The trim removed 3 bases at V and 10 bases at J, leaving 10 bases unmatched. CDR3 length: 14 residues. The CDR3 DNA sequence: TGTGCCAGCAGCTTGGGACTATCCCAGCTCCCGCAGTATTTT. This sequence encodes CASSLGLSQLPQYF.

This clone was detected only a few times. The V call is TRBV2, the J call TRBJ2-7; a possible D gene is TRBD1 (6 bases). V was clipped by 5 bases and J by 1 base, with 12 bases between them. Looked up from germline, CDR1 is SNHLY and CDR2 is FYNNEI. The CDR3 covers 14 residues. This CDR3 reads CASSPQGPSYEQYF. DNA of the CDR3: TGTGCCAGCAGTCCACAGGGACCATCCTACGAGCAGTACTTC.

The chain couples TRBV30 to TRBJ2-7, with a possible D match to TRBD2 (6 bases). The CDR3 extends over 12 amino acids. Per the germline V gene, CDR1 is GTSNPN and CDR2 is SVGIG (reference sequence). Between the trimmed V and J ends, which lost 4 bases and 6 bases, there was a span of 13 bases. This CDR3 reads CAWTRRGSEQYF. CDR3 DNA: TGTGCCTGGACTCGGAGGGGTTCCGAGCAGTACTTC.